Given below is one T cell receptor (beta chain) in context. Its antigen is as yet unknown. The CDR3 is made up of 14 amino acids. The V and J ends lost 5 bases and 5 bases, in that order; junction bases with no gene match: 7. Germline assignment: CDR1 LNHDA and CDR2 SQIVND (reference sequence). The data belong to a study of cytomegalovirus exposure and HLA in healthy donors. Study-wide results and limits: Common viral pathogens seemed to be connected with several of the most significant clusters, according to a later analysis. The listing of 150 to 200 TCR beta chains classed them as cytomegalovirus-associated.

The study ran its PCR with 60 Vbeta and 13 Jbeta primers. Clones were sequenced by immunoSEQ multiplex PCR, and TCRdb holds only the in-frame ones, with some missing. This table has about 160,000 clones, around 80% appearing once. The TCR sequence derives from a man in his forties in good health and CMV-seronegative. The rearrangement uses TRBV19 and TRBJ2-7, with 9 bases aligning to TRBD1. Input material: PBMCs. CDR3 DNA: TGTGCCAGTAGTCGCTGGACAGGGGAGGACGAGCAGTACTTC. This codes for CASSRWTGEDEQYF.